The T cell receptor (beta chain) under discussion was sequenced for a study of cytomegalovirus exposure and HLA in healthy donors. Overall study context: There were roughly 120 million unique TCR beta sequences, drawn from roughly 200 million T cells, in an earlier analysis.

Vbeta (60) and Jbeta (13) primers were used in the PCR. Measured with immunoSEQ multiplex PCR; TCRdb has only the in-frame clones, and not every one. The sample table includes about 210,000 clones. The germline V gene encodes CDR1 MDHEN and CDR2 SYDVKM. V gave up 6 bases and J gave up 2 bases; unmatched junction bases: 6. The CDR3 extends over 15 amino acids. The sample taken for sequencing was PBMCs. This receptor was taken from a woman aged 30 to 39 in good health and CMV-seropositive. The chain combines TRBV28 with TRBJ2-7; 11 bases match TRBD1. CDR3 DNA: TGTGCCAGCAGGGGACCGGGACAGGGGGCCTACGAGCAGTACTTC. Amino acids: CASRGPGQGAYEQYF.